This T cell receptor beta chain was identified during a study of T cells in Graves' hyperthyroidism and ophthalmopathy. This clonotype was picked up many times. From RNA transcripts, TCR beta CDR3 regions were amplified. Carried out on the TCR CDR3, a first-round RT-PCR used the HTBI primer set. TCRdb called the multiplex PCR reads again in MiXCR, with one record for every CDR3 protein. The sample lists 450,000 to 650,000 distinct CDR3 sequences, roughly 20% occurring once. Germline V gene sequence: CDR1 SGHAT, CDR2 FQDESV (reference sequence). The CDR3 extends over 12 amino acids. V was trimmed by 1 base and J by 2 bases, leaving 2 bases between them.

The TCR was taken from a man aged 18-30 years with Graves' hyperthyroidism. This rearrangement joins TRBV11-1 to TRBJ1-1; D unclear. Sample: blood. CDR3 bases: TGTGCCAGCAGCTTAGAAAACACTGAAGCTTTCTTT. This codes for CASSLENTEAFF.